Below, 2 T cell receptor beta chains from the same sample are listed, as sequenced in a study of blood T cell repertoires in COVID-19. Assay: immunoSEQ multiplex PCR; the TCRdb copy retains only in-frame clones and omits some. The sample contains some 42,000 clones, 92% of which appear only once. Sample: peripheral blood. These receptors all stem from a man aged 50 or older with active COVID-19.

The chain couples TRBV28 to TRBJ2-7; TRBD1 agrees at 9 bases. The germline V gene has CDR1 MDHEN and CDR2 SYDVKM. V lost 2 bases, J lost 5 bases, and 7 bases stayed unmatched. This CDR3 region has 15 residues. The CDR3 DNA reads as TGTGCCAGCAGTTTAGGAGGACAGGGGATCGACGAGCAGTACTTC. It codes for CASSLGGQGIDEQYF.

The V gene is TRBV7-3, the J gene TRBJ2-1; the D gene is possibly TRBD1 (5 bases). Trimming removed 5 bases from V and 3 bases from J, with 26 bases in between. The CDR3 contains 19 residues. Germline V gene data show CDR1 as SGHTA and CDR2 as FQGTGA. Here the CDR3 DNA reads TGTGCCAGCAGCCCCAAGGGGTCGGCAGGGTCCGAGAACTACAATGAGCAGTTCTTC. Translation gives CASSPKGSAGSENYNEQFF.